Each of the 13 T cell receptor beta chains below was sequenced from the same sample in a study of neurological immune-mediated disorders. A single record per CDR3 protein comes from TCRdb applying MiXCR to the 5' RACE reads. The sample records some 15,000 distinct CDR3 sequences, roughly 6.9% being singletons. Sequencing was done on a sample of CD8+ T cells from blood. All receptors derive from a woman aged 40 to 50 in good health.

There are many counts of this clonotype. The chain carries TRBV20-1 and TRBJ2-5; D remains ambiguous. The germline V gene has CDR1 DFQATT and CDR2 SNEGSKA (reference sequence). This CDR3 comprises 10 residues. The germline V and J ends were trimmed by 2 bases and 7 bases, with 5 bases remaining between them. CDR3 sequence reads: CSARSGTQYF. The CDR3 bases are TGCAGTGCTAGATCGGGGACCCAGTACTTC.

This clonotype was observed at least ten times. The CDR3 region is CSARTGGGDTEAFF. DNA of the CDR3: TGCAGTGCCAGAACCGGGGGAGGGGACACTGAAGCTTTCTTT. This chain joins TRBV20-1 and TRBJ1-1; tentative D call: TRBD1 (5 bases). Germline CDR1 is DFQATT and CDR2 is SNEGSKA (reference sequence). The CDR3 is made up of 14 amino acids. V gave up 6 bases and J gave up 3 bases, with 17 bases separating them.

This clonotype was counted at least ten times. The chain recombines TRBV19 with TRBJ2-7; D is unresolved. Germline CDR1 is LNHDA and CDR2 is SQIVND (reference sequence). The V end lost 7 bases, the J end lost 2 bases, and 12 bases lay between the germline ends. The CDR3 runs to 13 residues. CDR3 residues: CASMLTEPYEQYF. For the CDR3, the DNA is TGTGCCAGTATGTTAACGGAACCCTACGAGCAGTACTTC.

This clonotype appeared many times. The chain carries TRBV27 and TRBJ2-4, with 16 bases matching TRBD2. The germline CDR1 and CDR2 sequences are MNHEY and SMNVEV (reference sequence). After removal of 5 bases from V and 9 bases from J, the junction contained 4 bases not matched to a gene. The CDR3 is 15 residues long. CDR3 DNA sequence: TGTGCCAGCAGTCCTGGGACTAGCGGGAGGGGCATTCAGTACTTC. This gives the protein CASSPGTSGRGIQYF.

This clonotype was counted at least ten times. V usage is TRBV12-3 or TRBV12-4 and J usage is TRBJ1-2; no clear D gene. Trimming took 3 bases from V and 1 from J, leaving 3 bases between them. The CDR3 extends over 12 amino acids. The CDR3 coding sequence is TGTGCCAGCAGTTTCAATAACTATGGCTACACCTTC. It yields the protein CASSFNNYGYTF.

Many counts were recorded for this clonotype. The chain employs TRBV5-1 and TRBJ1-2, with no clear D. Germline V gives CDR1 SGHRS, CDR2 YFSETQ. The germline V and J ends were trimmed by 0 bases and 7 bases, with 10 bases remaining between them. The CDR3 runs 13 residues. The CDR3 DNA is TGCGCCAGCAGCTTGGCAGGAGTCTTTGGCTACACCTTC. It specifies CASSLAGVFGYTF.

V usage is TRBV5-1 and J usage is TRBJ2-1, with D perhaps matching TRBD2 (6 bases). V lost 3 bases and J 5 bases, leaving 18 bases between the germline ends. The V gene's germline CDR1 is SGHRS and CDR2 YFSETQ. This CDR3 has 16 residues. The CDR3 protein is CASSYTPGASDNEQFF. CDR3 in DNA: TGCGCCAGCAGCTATACCCCGGGAGCCTCGGACAATGAGCAGTTCTTC.

This clonotype was seen many times. The rearrangement links TRBV5-1 to TRBJ2-1, with D perhaps assigned TRBD1 or TRBD2 (5 bases each). Germline CDR1 SGHRS, CDR2 YFSETQ. The CDR3 runs to 14 residues. V shed 2 bases and J shed 6 bases, with 12 bases lying between them. CDR3 sequence (DNA): TGCGCCAGCAGCTTCGGGTACGGGGCCAATGAGCAGTTCTTC. It codes for CASSFGYGANEQFF.

Ten or more counts support this clonotype. The rearrangement links TRBV12-3 or TRBV12-4 to TRBJ2-5; 7 positions agree with TRBD1. Trimming removed 8 bases from V and 4 bases from J; junction bases left unmatched: 10. The CDR3 has 14 amino acids. The CDR3 DNA reads TGTGCCAGCGGCCTAGGGGGCCCCCCAGAGACCCAGTACTTC. As protein: CASGLGGPPETQYF.

The table lists this clonotype with many counts. The chain recombines TRBV5-1 with TRBJ2-2; the D is unclear. The CDR3 sequence is 13 residues long. V lost 0 bases, J lost 6 bases, and 6 bases lay in between. Germline-derived CDR1 and CDR2 are SGHRS and YFSETQ. CDR3 region: CASSLDVAGELFF. Written as DNA, the CDR3 is TGCGCCAGCAGCTTGGATGTCGCCGGGGAGCTGTTTTTT.

This clonotype was recorded many times. The J gene is TRBJ2-5, the V gene TRBV7-6; a possible D gene is TRBD2 (5 bases). Germline V gene data show CDR1 as SGHVS and CDR2 as FNYEAQ. The V end was cut by 4 bases, the J end by 6 bases, with 15 bases between. This CDR3 spans 14 amino acids. The DNA of the CDR3 is TGTGCCAGCAGCTGGGCGGGTTCAGCACAGACCCAGTACTTC. This sequence encodes CASSWAGSAQTQYF.

There are many counts of this clonotype. This chain joins TRBV18 and TRBJ2-5; D perhaps matches TRBD1 (6 bases). This CDR3 has 15 amino acids. Trimming took off 3 bases at V and 5 bases at J, with 16 bases between the two ends. Germline assignment: CDR1 KGHSH and CDR2 LQKENI. CDR3 nucleotides: TGTGCCAGCTCACCGCCCCCCAGGGGTTTGGAGACCCAGTACTTC. Its protein product is CASSPPPRGLETQYF.

The genes are TRBV6-1 and TRBJ2-7; no clear D. Trimming pared 2 bases from V and 6 bases from J, leaving 17 bases between. This CDR3 has 15 residues. Germline CDR1 MNHNS, CDR2 SASEGT. CDR3 residues: CASSETSGPGREQYF. DNA of the CDR3: TGTGCCAGCAGTGAAACTTCCGGACCCGGTCGCGAGCAGTACTTC.